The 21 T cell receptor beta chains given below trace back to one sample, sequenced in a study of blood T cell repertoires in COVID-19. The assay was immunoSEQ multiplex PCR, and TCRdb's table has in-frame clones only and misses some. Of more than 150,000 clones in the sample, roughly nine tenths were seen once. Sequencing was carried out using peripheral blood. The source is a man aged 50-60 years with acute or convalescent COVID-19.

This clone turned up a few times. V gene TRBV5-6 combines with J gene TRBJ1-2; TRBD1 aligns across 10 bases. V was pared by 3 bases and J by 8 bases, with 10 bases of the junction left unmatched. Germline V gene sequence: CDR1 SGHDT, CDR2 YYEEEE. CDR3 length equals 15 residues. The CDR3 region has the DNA TGTGCCAGCAGCTGGGGGGACAGGGGCTTGGCAGGCTACACCTTC. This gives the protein CASSWGDRGLAGYTF.

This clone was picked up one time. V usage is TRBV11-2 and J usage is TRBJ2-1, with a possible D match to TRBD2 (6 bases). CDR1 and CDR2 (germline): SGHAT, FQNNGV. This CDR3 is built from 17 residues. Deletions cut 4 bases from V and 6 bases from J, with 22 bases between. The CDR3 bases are TGTGCCAGCAGCTCCACCGTTACTAGCAGTGGGGGCAATGAGCAGTTCTTC. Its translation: CASSSTVTSSGGNEQFF.

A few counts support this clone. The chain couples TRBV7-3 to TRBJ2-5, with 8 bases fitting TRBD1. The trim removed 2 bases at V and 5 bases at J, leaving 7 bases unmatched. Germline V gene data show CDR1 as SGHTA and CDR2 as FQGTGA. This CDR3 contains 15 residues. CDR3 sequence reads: CASSLGGQGWETQYF. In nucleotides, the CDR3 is TGTGCCAGCAGCTTAGGAGGACAGGGTTGGGAGACCCAGTACTTC.

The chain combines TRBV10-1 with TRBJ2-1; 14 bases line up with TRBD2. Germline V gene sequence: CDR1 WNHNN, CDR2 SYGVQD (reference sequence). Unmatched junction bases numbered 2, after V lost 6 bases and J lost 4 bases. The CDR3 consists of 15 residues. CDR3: CASRGTSGSYNEQFF. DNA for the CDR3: TGCGCCAGCAGAGGGACTAGCGGGAGTTACAATGAGCAGTTCTTC.

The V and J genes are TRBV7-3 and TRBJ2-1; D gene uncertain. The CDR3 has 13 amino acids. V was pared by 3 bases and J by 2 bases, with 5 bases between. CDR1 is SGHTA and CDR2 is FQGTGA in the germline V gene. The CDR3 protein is CASSFSPYNEQFF. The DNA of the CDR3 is TGTGCCAGCAGCTTCTCCCCCTACAATGAGCAGTTCTTC.

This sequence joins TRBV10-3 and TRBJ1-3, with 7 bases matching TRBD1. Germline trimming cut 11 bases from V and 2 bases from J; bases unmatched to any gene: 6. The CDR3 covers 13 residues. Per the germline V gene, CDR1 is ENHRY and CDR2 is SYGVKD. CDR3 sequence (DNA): TGTGCCGTCCACAGGGGAGCTGGAAACACCATATATTTT. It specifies CAVHRGAGNTIYF.

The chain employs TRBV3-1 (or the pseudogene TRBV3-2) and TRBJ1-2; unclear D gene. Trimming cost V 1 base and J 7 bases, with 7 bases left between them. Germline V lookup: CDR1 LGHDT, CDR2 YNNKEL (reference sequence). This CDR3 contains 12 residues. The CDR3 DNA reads TGTGCCAGCAGCCAAGTTATGAGTGGCTACACCTTC. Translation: CASSQVMSGYTF.

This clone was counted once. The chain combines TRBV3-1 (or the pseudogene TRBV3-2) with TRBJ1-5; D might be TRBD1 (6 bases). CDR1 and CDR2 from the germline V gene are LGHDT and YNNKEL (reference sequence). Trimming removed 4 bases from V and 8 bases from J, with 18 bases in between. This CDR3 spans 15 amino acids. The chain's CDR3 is CASSPTLQGFEPQHF. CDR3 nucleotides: TGTGCCAGCAGCCCAACTCTACAGGGTTTCGAGCCCCAGCATTTT.

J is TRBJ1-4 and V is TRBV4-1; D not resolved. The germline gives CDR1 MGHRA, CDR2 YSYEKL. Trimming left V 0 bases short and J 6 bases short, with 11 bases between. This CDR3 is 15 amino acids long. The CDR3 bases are TGCGCCAGCAGCCAAGATGGCAGGTTGGATGAAAAACTGTTTTTT. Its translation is CASSQDGRLDEKLFF.

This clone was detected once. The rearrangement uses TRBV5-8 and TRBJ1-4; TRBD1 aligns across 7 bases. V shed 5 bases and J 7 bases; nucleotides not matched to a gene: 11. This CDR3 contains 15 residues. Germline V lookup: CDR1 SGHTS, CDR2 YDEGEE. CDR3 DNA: TGTGCCAGCAGACTAGGACAGGCCGCGGGTGAAAAACTGTTTTTT. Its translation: CASRLGQAAGEKLFF. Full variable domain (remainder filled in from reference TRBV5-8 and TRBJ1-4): EAGVTQSPTHLIKTRGQQATLRCSPISGHTSVYWYQQALGLGLQFLLWYDEGEERNRGNFPPRFSGRQFPNYSSELNVNALELEDSALYLCASRLGQAAGEKLFFGSGTQLSVL.

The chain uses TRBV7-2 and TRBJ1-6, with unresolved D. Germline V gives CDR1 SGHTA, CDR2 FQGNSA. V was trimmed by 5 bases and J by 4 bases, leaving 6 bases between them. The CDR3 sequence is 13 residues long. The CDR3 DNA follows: TGTGCCAGCAGCCGGGTTTATAATTCACCCCTCCACTTT. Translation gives CASSRVYNSPLHF.

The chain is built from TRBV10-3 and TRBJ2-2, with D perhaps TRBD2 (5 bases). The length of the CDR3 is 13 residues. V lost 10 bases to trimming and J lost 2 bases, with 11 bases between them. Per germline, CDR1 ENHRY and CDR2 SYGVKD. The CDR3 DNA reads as TGTGCCACCACGGAGGAAAACACCGGGGAGCTGTTTTTT. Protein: CATTEENTGELFF.

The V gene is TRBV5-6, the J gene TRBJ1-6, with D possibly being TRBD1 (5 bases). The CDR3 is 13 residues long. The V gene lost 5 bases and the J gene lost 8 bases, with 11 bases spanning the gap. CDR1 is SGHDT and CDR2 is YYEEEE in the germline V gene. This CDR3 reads CASSRQRYSPLHF. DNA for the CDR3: TGTGCCAGCAGTAGACAGAGATATTCACCCCTCCACTTT.

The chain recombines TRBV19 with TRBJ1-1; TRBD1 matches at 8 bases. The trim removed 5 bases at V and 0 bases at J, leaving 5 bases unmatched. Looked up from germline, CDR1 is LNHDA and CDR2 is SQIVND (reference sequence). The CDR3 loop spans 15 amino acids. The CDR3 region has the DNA TGTGCCAGTAGTCCCCGACAGGGGATGAACACTGAAGCTTTCTTT. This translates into CASSPRQGMNTEAFF. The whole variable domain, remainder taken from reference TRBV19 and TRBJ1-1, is DGGITQSPKYLFRKEGQNVTLSCEQNLNHDAMYWYRQDPGQGLRLIYYSQIVNDFQKGDIAEGYSVSREKKESFPLTVTSAQKNPTAFYLCASSPRQGMNTEAFFGQGTRLTVV.

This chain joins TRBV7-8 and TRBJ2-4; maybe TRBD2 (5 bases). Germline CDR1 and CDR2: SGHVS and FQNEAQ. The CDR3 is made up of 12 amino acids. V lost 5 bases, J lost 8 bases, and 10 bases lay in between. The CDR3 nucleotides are TGTGCCAGCAGCCCCGTCGGGGACATTCAGTACTTC. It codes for CASSPVGDIQYF.

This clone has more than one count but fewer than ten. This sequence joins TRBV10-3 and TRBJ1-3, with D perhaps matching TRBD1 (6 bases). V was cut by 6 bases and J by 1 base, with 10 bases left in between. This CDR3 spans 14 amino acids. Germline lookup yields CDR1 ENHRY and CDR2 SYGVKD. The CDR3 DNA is TGTGCCATCAGGGGGGCAGGGTCTGGAAACACCATATATTTT. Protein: CAIRGAGSGNTIYF.

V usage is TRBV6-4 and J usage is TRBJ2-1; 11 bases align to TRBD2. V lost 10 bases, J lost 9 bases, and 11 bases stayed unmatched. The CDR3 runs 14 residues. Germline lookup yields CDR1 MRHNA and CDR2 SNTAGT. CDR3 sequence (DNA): TGTGCCACTTCCACTAGCGGGAGATTCGGTGAGCAGTTCTTC. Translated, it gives CATSTSGRFGEQFF.

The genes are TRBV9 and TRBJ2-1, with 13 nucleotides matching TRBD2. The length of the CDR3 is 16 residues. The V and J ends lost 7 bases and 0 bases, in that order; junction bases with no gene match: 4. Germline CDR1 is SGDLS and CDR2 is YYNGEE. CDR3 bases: TGTGCCAGCGGGACTAGCGGGGACGGCTCCTACAATGAGCAGTTCTTC. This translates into CASGTSGDGSYNEQFF.

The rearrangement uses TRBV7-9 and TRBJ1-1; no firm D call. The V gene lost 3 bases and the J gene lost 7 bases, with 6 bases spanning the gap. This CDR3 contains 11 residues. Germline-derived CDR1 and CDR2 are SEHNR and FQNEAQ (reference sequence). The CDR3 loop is CASSLRFEAFF. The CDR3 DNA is TGTGCCAGCAGCTTGAGATTTGAAGCTTTCTTT.

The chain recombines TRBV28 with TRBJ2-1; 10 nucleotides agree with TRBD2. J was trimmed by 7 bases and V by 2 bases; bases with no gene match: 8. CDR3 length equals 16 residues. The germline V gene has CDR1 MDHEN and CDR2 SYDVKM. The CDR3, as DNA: TGTGCCAGCAGTTTAGCGGCTAGCGGGAGTAGAAATGAGCAGTTCTTC. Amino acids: CASSLAASGSRNEQFF.

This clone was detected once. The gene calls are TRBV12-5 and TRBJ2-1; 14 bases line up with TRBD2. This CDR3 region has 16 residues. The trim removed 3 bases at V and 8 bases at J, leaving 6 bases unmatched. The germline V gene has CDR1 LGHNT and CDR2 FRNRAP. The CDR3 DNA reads TGTGCTAGTGGTTTTATAGGGACTAGCGGGAGTGATGAGCAGTTCTTC. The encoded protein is CASGFIGTSGSDEQFF.